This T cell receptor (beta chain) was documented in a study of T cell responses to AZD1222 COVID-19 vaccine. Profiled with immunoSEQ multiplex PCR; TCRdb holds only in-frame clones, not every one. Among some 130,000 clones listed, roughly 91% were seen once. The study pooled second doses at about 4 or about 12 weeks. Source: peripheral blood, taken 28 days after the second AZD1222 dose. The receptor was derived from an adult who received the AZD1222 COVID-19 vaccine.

CDR3 sequence reads: CASRNGQLSYEQYF. DNA for the CDR3: TGTGCCAGCAGAAACGGACAGTTATCCTACGAGCAGTACTTC. The chain is built from TRBV28 and TRBJ2-7; weak D call: TRBD1 (6 bases). V dropped 6 bases and J dropped 1 base, with 13 bases sitting between them. Germline V CDR1 and CDR2: MDHEN, SYDVKM. The CDR3 is made up of 14 amino acids.